Listed below are T cell receptor beta chains from one sample, sequenced in a study of blood T cell repertoires in COVID-19. Libraries were prepared by immunoSEQ multiplex PCR; TCRdb keeps only in-frame clonotypes and omits some of them. The sample records roughly 150,000 clones, around three quarters being singletons. Sequencing was performed on peripheral blood. These receptors originate from a man aged 60 to 69 with acute or convalescent COVID-19. Both conserved end residues are part of each CDR3. Fields, in order: J gene, clone size, V gene, D gene, CDR3 DNA, CDR3 protein. The D gene is left open where the match is weak. Some rows mark clone size as missing; the rest say once, few, many or name a class of expanded clone.

j_gene: TRBJ2-3; abundance: .; v_gene: TRBV18; d_gene: TRBD1; CDR3nt: TGTGCCAGCTCACCACCCAGGGGGCAAGCAGATACGCAGTATTTT; CDR3aa: CASSPPRGQADTQYF
j_gene: TRBJ1-2; abundance: .; v_gene: TRBV24-1; d_gene: TRBD1; CDR3nt: TGTGCCACCAGTGATTTAACAGGGGATGGCTACACCTTC; CDR3aa: CATSDLTGDGYTF
j_gene: TRBJ1-1; abundance: .; v_gene: TRBV2; d_gene: .; CDR3nt: TGTGCCAGCCTGAGCTACACTGAAGCTTTCTTT; CDR3aa: CASLSYTEAFF
j_gene: TRBJ1-5; abundance: once; v_gene: TRBV4-1; d_gene: .; CDR3nt: TGCGCCAGCAGCCAAGATTTCCTTCCTGGGGTCGGGATGGGCAATCAGCCCCAGCATTTT; CDR3aa: CASSQDFLPGVGMGNQPQHF
j_gene: TRBJ2-7; abundance: .; v_gene: TRBV5-1; d_gene: TRBD1; CDR3nt: TGCGCCAGCAGCCCGGGGACAGGTTGGTCCTACGAGCAGTACTTC; CDR3aa: CASSPGTGWSYEQYF
j_gene: TRBJ2-7; abundance: .; v_gene: TRBV5-6; d_gene: .; CDR3nt: TGTGCCAGCAGCTTGGCGACGGGAGTGGGGGTCTACGAGCAGTACTTC; CDR3aa: CASSLATGVGVYEQYF
j_gene: TRBJ1-2; abundance: .; v_gene: TRBV4-2; d_gene: .; CDR3nt: TGTGCCAGCAGCCAAAGGGATCGGCGGGGGCCGTGGGGCTACACCTTC; CDR3aa: CASSQRDRRGPWGYTF
j_gene: TRBJ2-5; abundance: .; v_gene: TRBV15; d_gene: .; CDR3nt: TGTGCCACCGCCTCAAACTTACAAGAGACCCAGTACTTC; CDR3aa: CATASNLQETQYF
j_gene: TRBJ2-3; abundance: .; v_gene: TRBV29-1; d_gene: .; CDR3nt: TGCAGCGTCCCAAGCGGCCTGGGTGGGGCAGATACGCAGTATTTT; CDR3aa: CSVPSGLGGADTQYF
j_gene: TRBJ2-1; abundance: .; v_gene: TRBV6-5; d_gene: .; CDR3nt: TGTGCCACCCGCCCCCCCAGCGGGCGCGCGAATGAGCAGTTCTTC; CDR3aa: CATRPPSGRANEQFF
j_gene: TRBJ2-1; abundance: .; v_gene: TRBV11-1; d_gene: .; CDR3nt: TGTGCCAGCAGCCCGCCGGGGGGCCGCGGGCAGTTCTTC; CDR3aa: CASSPPGGRGQFF
j_gene: TRBJ2-7; abundance: few; v_gene: TRBV6-2/TRBV6-3; d_gene: .; CDR3nt: TGTGCCAGCAGTTACACCTATCCATACGAGCAGTACTTC; CDR3aa: CASSYTYPYEQYF
j_gene: TRBJ2-5; abundance: .; v_gene: TRBV5-1; d_gene: TRBD2; CDR3nt: TGCGCCAGCAGCCATCTAGCGGGGGGACAAGAGACCCAGTACTTC; CDR3aa: CASSHLAGGQETQYF
j_gene: TRBJ2-7; abundance: .; v_gene: TRBV5-4; d_gene: TRBD1; CDR3nt: TGTGCCAGCAGCTTTTCTCCAGGGGGAAGATACGAGCAGTACTTC; CDR3aa: CASSFSPGGRYEQYF
j_gene: TRBJ1-2; abundance: .; v_gene: TRBV2; d_gene: TRBD1; CDR3nt: TGTGCCAGCAGTGGGGGACAGGTGGCTGGCTACACCTTC; CDR3aa: CASSGGQVAGYTF
j_gene: TRBJ2-1; abundance: .; v_gene: TRBV6-5; d_gene: .; CDR3nt: TGTGCCAGCCCCGATGGGGCAGAGTCCTACAATGAGCAGTTCTTC; CDR3aa: CASPDGAESYNEQFF
j_gene: TRBJ1-6; abundance: .; v_gene: TRBV28; d_gene: .; CDR3nt: TGTGCCAGTGAACCGGGACAACATAATTCACCCCTCCACTTT; CDR3aa: CASEPGQHNSPLHF
j_gene: TRBJ2-2; abundance: .; v_gene: TRBV19; d_gene: .; CDR3nt: TGTGCCAGTAGTCCCCCGGGGATTGACACCGGGGAGCTGTTTTTT; CDR3aa: CASSPPGIDTGELFF
j_gene: TRBJ1-4; abundance: .; v_gene: TRBV7-9; d_gene: .; CDR3nt: TGTGCCAGCAGCTTAAACGGGGGAGATGAAAAACTGTTTTTT; CDR3aa: CASSLNGGDEKLFF
j_gene: TRBJ2-5; abundance: .; v_gene: TRBV6-5; d_gene: .; CDR3nt: TGTGCCAGCAGTATGGGACTTCAAGAGACCCAGTACTTC; CDR3aa: CASSMGLQETQYF
j_gene: TRBJ2-7; abundance: .; v_gene: TRBV18; d_gene: .; CDR3nt: TGTGCCAGCTCACCAGGGGCCCCCGAGCAGTACTTC; CDR3aa: CASSPGAPEQYF
j_gene: TRBJ1-5; abundance: once; v_gene: TRBV2; d_gene: TRBD1; CDR3nt: TGTGCCAGCAGTGAGGACAGGCTAAATCAGCCCCAGCATTTT; CDR3aa: CASSEDRLNQPQHF
j_gene: TRBJ2-2; abundance: .; v_gene: TRBV18; d_gene: .; CDR3nt: TGTGCCAGCTCACCACCGAACATCCCAACCGGGGAGCTGTTTTTT; CDR3aa: CASSPPNIPTGELFF
j_gene: TRBJ1-4; abundance: .; v_gene: TRBV6-5; d_gene: .; CDR3nt: TGTGCCAGCAGTTACCTCGGATCGGGGAATTCTGAAAAACTGTTTTTT; CDR3aa: CASSYLGSGNSEKLFF
j_gene: TRBJ2-1; abundance: .; v_gene: TRBV24-1; d_gene: TRBD2; CDR3nt: TGTGCCACCAGTGATTCAAGGACTAGCATCTCTGAGCAGTTCTTC; CDR3aa: CATSDSRTSISEQFF
j_gene: TRBJ2-2; abundance: .; v_gene: TRBV27; d_gene: TRBD1; CDR3nt: TGTGCCAGCAGTTCGACAGGGGCTTCGAACACCGGGGAGCTGTTTTTT; CDR3aa: CASSSTGASNTGELFF
j_gene: TRBJ2-5; abundance: few; v_gene: TRBV12-3/TRBV12-4; d_gene: .; CDR3nt: TGTGCCACCTCAGGGACATTTAAAGAGACCCAGTACTTC; CDR3aa: CATSGTFKETQYF
j_gene: TRBJ2-7; abundance: few; v_gene: TRBV11-2; d_gene: .; CDR3nt: TGTGCCAGCAGCTTAGAGGGAGGTCCTTACGAGCAGTACTTC; CDR3aa: CASSLEGGPYEQYF
j_gene: TRBJ1-1; abundance: .; v_gene: TRBV28; d_gene: .; CDR3nt: TGTGCCTGTCAAGGGGGTGTGAACACTGAAGCTTTCTTT; CDR3aa: CACQGGVNTEAFF
j_gene: TRBJ1-1; abundance: .; v_gene: TRBV7-9; d_gene: .; CDR3nt: TGTGCCAGCAGCTTCGAGGGGGTTGAATCTGAAGCTTTCTTT; CDR3aa: CASSFEGVESEAFF
j_gene: TRBJ2-1; abundance: .; v_gene: TRBV29-1; d_gene: TRBD1; CDR3nt: TGCAGCGTCACCCGACAGGGGGTGATTGGGAATGAGCAGTTCTTC; CDR3aa: CSVTRQGVIGNEQFF
j_gene: TRBJ1-2; abundance: .; v_gene: TRBV27; d_gene: .; CDR3nt: TGTGCCAGCAGTCGCGGCCTTAACTATGGCTACACCTTC; CDR3aa: CASSRGLNYGYTF
j_gene: TRBJ1-5; abundance: once; v_gene: TRBV28; d_gene: .; CDR3nt: TGTGCCAGCAGCCCTGACTCGCTCCTAATGAGCAATCAGCCCCAGCATTTT; CDR3aa: CASSPDSLLMSNQPQHF
j_gene: TRBJ1-3; abundance: many; v_gene: TRBV28; d_gene: TRBD1; CDR3nt: TGTGCCAGCAGTCTCTCCCCCGGGACAGGTGACTCTGGAAACACCATATATTTT; CDR3aa: CASSLSPGTGDSGNTIYF
j_gene: TRBJ2-7; abundance: once; v_gene: TRBV5-8; d_gene: .; CDR3nt: TGTGCCAGCAGCTTGGGAGGGGAGGCGCTCTACGAGCAGTACTTC; CDR3aa: CASSLGGEALYEQYF
j_gene: TRBJ1-5; abundance: .; v_gene: TRBV30; d_gene: .; CDR3nt: TGTGCCTGGAGTGTAGGGGCCAGAACTCAGCCCCAGCATTTT; CDR3aa: CAWSVGARTQPQHF